The 22 T cell receptor beta chains listed next were all sequenced from one sample in a study of T-cell memory formation after mild COVID-19. TCRdb independently ran MiXCR on the 5' RACE reads; one entry per CDR3 protein. The table has around 200,000 distinct CDR3 sequences, 18% seen once. Sequences were obtained from PBMCs or a T cell subset sorted from them (not recorded which). These receptor sequences come from a man aged 18 to 30 who had mild COVID-19 (a few samples of this study predate the infection). Cell type and time point are not known.

The V gene is TRBV10-3, the J gene TRBJ2-1; tentative D call: TRBD1 (5 bases). There are 15 residues in the CDR3. V lost 8 bases to trimming and J lost 3 bases, with 17 bases between them. Per germline, CDR1 ENHRY and CDR2 SYGVKD. The DNA for the CDR3 is TGTGCCATCTCCCCTCAGGGTCCAGGCTACAATGAGCAGTTCTTC. Translated: CAISPQGPGYNEQFF.

The rearrangement joins TRBV19 to TRBJ1-1; D is undetermined. Trimming took 5 bases from V and 4 from J, leaving 11 bases between them. This CDR3 spans 13 amino acids. Germline-derived CDR1 and CDR2 are LNHDA and SQIVND (reference sequence). The CDR3: CASSLESGTEAFF. The CDR3 DNA is TGTGCCAGTAGTTTGGAGTCGGGCACTGAAGCTTTCTTT.

The rearrangement joins TRBV19 to TRBJ1-5, with a possible D match to TRBD1 (5 bases). Trimming pared 4 bases from V and 4 bases from J, leaving 17 bases between. Germline V gives CDR1 LNHDA, CDR2 SQIVND (reference sequence). This CDR3 spans 16 amino acids. The CDR3 DNA reads as TGTGCCAGTAGTACGCAGGGAGGGGAGAGAAATCAGCCCCAGCATTTT. This translates into CASSTQGGERNQPQHF.

The chain combines TRBV11-2 with TRBJ2-5; the D is unclear. V was shortened by 6 bases and J by 5 bases, with 13 bases between the two germline ends. The CDR3 is 13 residues long. Germline V gene data show CDR1 as SGHAT and CDR2 as FQNNGV. CDR3 in amino acids: CASSWAPEETQYF. Here the CDR3 DNA reads TGTGCCAGCAGTTGGGCACCAGAGGAGACCCAGTACTTC.

The rearrangement uses TRBV20-1 and TRBJ1-2; D is perhaps TRBD1 (6 bases). Per the germline V gene, CDR1 is DFQATT and CDR2 is SNEGSKA (reference sequence). Trimming shortened V by 2 bases and J by 8 bases, and 15 bases separated the two germline ends. The CDR3 is made up of 13 amino acids. CDR3 in amino acids: CSARWPGAEGYTF. As DNA, the CDR3 is TGCAGTGCTAGATGGCCGGGGGCAGAAGGCTACACCTTC.

This clonotype was seen repeatedly, ten times or more. The chain joins TRBV7-2 to TRBJ2-5; maybe TRBD2 (7 bases). CDR1 is SGHTA, CDR2 FQGNSA, per germline. With 1 base removed from V and 6 bases from J, the gap between germline ends came to 18 bases. This CDR3 has 16 residues. Here the CDR3 reads CASSLDWGGRSKTQYF. In nucleotides, the CDR3 is TGTGCCAGCAGCTTAGATTGGGGGGGGCGCTCAAAGACCCAGTACTTC.

A few counts support this clonotype. The genes are TRBV14 and TRBJ1-1; D remains unclear. The germline gives CDR1 SGHDN, CDR2 FVKESK. The ends were cut back, 0 bases at V and 10 bases at J, with 15 bases in the middle. The CDR3 totals 14 residues. CDR3 DNA: TGTGCCAGCAGCCAAGAGGTGGCAGCCCCGAGAGCTTTCTTT. This gives the protein CASSQEVAAPRAFF.

This clonotype was observed a few times. This CDR3 is CASTGPQDQETQYF. CDR3 nucleotides: TGCGCCAGCACAGGGCCCCAGGACCAAGAGACCCAGTACTTC. The chain employs TRBV5-1 and TRBJ2-5, with TRBD1 as a possible D gene (5 bases). The CDR3 is 14 amino acids. Germline V lookup: CDR1 SGHRS, CDR2 YFSETQ. V gave up 6 bases and J gave up 0 bases, with 12 bases separating them.

This chain uses TRBV27 with TRBJ1-1; D not certain. The V gene's germline CDR1 is MNHEY and CDR2 SMNVEV (reference sequence). This CDR3 comprises 13 residues. V dropped 3 bases and J dropped 7 bases, with 12 bases sitting between them. This CDR3 reads CASSLNRDLEAFF. CDR3 sequence (DNA): TGTGCCAGCAGTTTGAACAGAGATCTTGAAGCTTTCTTT.

This clonotype was observed a few times. The J gene is TRBJ2-3, the V gene TRBV5-1; tentative D call: TRBD2 (5 bases). CDR3 length: 15 residues. V was pared by 0 bases and J by 4 bases, with 12 bases between. Germline CDR1 is SGHRS and CDR2 is YFSETQ. CDR3 DNA: TGCGCCAGCAGCTTGGCGGACTTGGAAGCAGATACGCAGTATTTT. Protein sequence: CASSLADLEADTQYF.

This clonotype was seen a handful of times. CDR3 bases: TGCGCCAGCGGAGGCCGAGCTTTGGGGCCCCAGCATTTT. As protein: CASGGRALGPQHF. The V gene is TRBV10-2, the J gene TRBJ1-5; no clear D gene. Trimming stripped 8 bases from V and 9 bases from J, with 17 bases between. The CDR3 spans 13 residues. Germline CDR1 and CDR2: WSHSY and SAAADI.

This clonotype was seen only a few times. The V gene is TRBV20-1, the J gene TRBJ2-1; 12 bases align to TRBD2. Germline assignment: CDR1 DFQATT and CDR2 SNEGSKA (reference sequence). This CDR3 has 13 residues. The CDR3 reads CMSGLAGNNEQFF. CDR3 in DNA: TGCATGTCGGGACTAGCGGGTAACAATGAGCAGTTCTTC.

The CDR3 nucleotides are TGCAGCGTGGATAGCGGGGGGACAGTGGAGACCCAGTACTTC. This sequence encodes CSVDSGGTVETQYF. The rearrangement links TRBV29-1 to TRBJ2-5; 10 bases are a match to TRBD2. The V gene's germline CDR1 is SQVTM and CDR2 ANQGSEA. V was pared by 6 bases and J by 5 bases, with 9 bases of the junction left unmatched. The CDR3 runs to 14 residues.

There are a few counts of this clonotype. The chain has TRBV12-3 or TRBV12-4 and TRBJ2-3; 9 bases map to TRBD1. With 7 bases clipped from V and 5 bases from J, the junction kept 10 bases outside the gene matches. This CDR3 comprises 15 residues. The CDR3, as DNA: TGTGCCAGCACCTACAGGGGGCAGGGCAGAGATACGCAGTATTTT. Protein: CASTYRGQGRDTQYF.

This clonotype was seen a handful of times. This chain links TRBV11-2 with TRBJ1-2; D is perhaps TRBD1 (5 bases). The germline CDR1 and CDR2 sequences are SGHAT and FQNNGV. This CDR3 region has 14 residues. V lost 5 bases and J lost 7, with 17 bases in between. The CDR3 DNA is TGTGCCAGCAGCCCCCTTCAGGGAAATACTGGCTACACCTTC. It encodes CASSPLQGNTGYTF.

The rearrangement uses TRBV18 and TRBJ2-6, with 8 bases matching TRBD1. Germline CDR1 reads KGHSH; CDR2 reads LQKENI. The J segment lost 1 base and the V segment lost 2 bases, leaving 4 bases of the junction unmatched. The CDR3 runs to 17 residues. This chain's CDR3 is CASSPVQGASGANVLTF. DNA of the CDR3: TGTGCCAGCTCACCAGTGCAGGGGGCGTCTGGGGCCAACGTCCTGACTTTC.

The genes are TRBV4-1 and TRBJ2-3; D is perhaps TRBD1 or TRBD2 (5 bases each). Trimming removed 1 base at V and 0 bases at J, with 11 bases between. Germline loops: CDR1 MGHRA, CDR2 YSYEKL. The CDR3 consists of 16 residues. CDR3 loop: CASSQGWGISTDTQYF. The CDR3 coding sequence is TGCGCCAGCAGCCAAGGATGGGGGATTAGCACAGATACGCAGTATTTT.

This clonotype was detected a few times. V and J are TRBV7-2 and TRBJ2-1; D is ambiguous. Per germline, CDR1 SGHTA and CDR2 FQGNSA. CDR3 size: 13 residues. V gave up 5 bases and J gave up 6 bases, with 11 bases separating them. The CDR3 nucleotides read TGTGCCAGCAGCCCCTTTAGTATCAATGAGCAGTTCTTC. Translation gives CASSPFSINEQFF.

This clonotype was recorded a few times. The genes are TRBV14 and TRBJ2-3, with no clear D. Germline V lookup: CDR1 SGHDN, CDR2 FVKESK. V lost 1 base, J lost 4 bases, and 3 bases lay in between. CDR3 length: 12 amino acids. The CDR3 DNA sequence: TGTGCCAGCAGCCAAGTTCCAGATACGCAGTATTTT. It yields the protein CASSQVPDTQYF. The full variable domain, its missing parts supplied by reference TRBV14 and TRBJ2-3, is EAGVTQFPSHSVIEKGQTVTLRCDPISGHDNLYWYRRVMGKEIKFLLHFVKESKQDESGMPNNRFLAERTGGTYSTLKVQPAELEDSGVYFCASSQVPDTQYFGPGTRLTVL.

This chain links TRBV20-1 with TRBJ1-1, with D maybe TRBD1 (5 bases). Germline assignment: CDR1 DFQATT and CDR2 SNEGSKA (reference sequence). The V end lost 5 bases, the J end lost 0 bases, and 10 bases lay between the germline ends. The CDR3 has 13 amino acids. DNA of the CDR3: TGCAGTGCTTCTAGAGGGGTGAACACTGAAGCTTTCTTT. It yields the protein CSASRGVNTEAFF.

At least ten counts were recorded for this clonotype. This chain joins TRBV24-1 and TRBJ2-2; D gene ambiguous. The germline V and J ends were trimmed by 7 bases and 6 bases, with 14 bases remaining between them. The CDR3 consists of 14 residues. CDR1 is KGHDR, CDR2 SFDVKD, per germline. CDR3 amino acids: CATRSARQAGELFF. CDR3 in DNA: TGTGCCACCAGATCGGCTAGGCAGGCCGGGGAGCTGTTTTTT.

This CDR3 is CSARDQAGLAVLKQFF. The CDR3 DNA reads as TGCAGTGCTAGAGACCAAGCGGGACTAGCGGTACTTAAGCAGTTCTTC. The chain has TRBV20-1 and TRBJ2-1, with TRBD2 identical over 11 bases. Per the germline V gene, CDR1 is DFQATT and CDR2 is SNEGSKA (reference sequence). This CDR3 region has 16 residues. V was clipped by 0 bases and J by 11 bases; unmatched bases: 12.